This T cell receptor (beta chain) was identified in a study of control samples from healthy donors and cancer patients. Germline CDR1 MDHEN, CDR2 SYDVKM. This CDR3 region has 15 residues. V lost 5 bases, J lost 8 bases, and 18 bases lay in between. Sequencing used immunoSEQ multiplex PCR; TCRdb keeps in-frame clones, though not all of them. The sample records just over 90,000 clones, around 86% being singletons. This sequence joins TRBV28 and TRBJ2-2; weak D call: TRBD1 (6 bases). The source of this sequence is a woman aged 45 to 65 in good health. The sequenced sample consisted of blood. As DNA, the CDR3 is TGTGCCAGCAGTACACACCGAAGGGGGTCTGGGGAGCTGTTTTTT. Amino acid sequence: CASSTHRRGSGELFF.